This T cell receptor (beta chain) comes out of a study of shared clonotypes between healthy human individuals. Study-wide background: Participating donors consisted of a couple of women and a few men aged 18 to 49.

Study-wide results and limits: Donors were few, which limited the genetic and exposure-history diversity represented.

Donors had no recently reported acute infections or vaccinations and were HIV-negative. Source study methods: Sequence data from immunoSEQ were junction-only and lacked quality scores; consequently, filtering differed. Sequencing used immunoSEQ multiplex PCR; TCRdb keeps in-frame clones, though not all of them. V, J and clone size were drawn from that table, and D and trimming were deduced from the DNA. The table has roughly 2.2 million clones, roughly 93% seen once. Germline V gives CDR1 MNHEY, CDR2 SMNVEV (reference sequence). V lost 4 bases, J lost 4 bases, and 19 bases lay in between. This CDR3 spans 16 amino acids. Comments on this clone: Antigen: not known.

The sample taken for sequencing was naive CD4+ T cells from PBMCs. Subset noted: CD45RA+ positively selected. The source is a man younger than 35 in good health. Some clones in this sample may be carry-over from other donors' samples. The gene calls are TRBV27 and TRBJ1-2; weak D call: TRBD1 (6 bases). As DNA, the CDR3 is TGTGCCAGCAGTTCTCGCTGGGGGGGGGCGGGCTATGGCTACACCTTC. Translation: CASSSRWGGAGYGYTF.